This T cell receptor (beta chain) was identified during a study of blood T cell repertoires in COVID-19. Across the whole study: The samples span acute and convalescent COVID-19 from the United States, Italy and Spain. Sample material is recorded as cDNA or gDNA derived from T cells, B-cell-depleted T cells, or PBMCs.

CDR1 and CDR2 from the germline V gene are SGHNT and YENEEA. The CDR3 length is 17 residues. With V trimmed by 3 bases and J by 9 bases, 17 bases remained unmatched. Original analysis: Amplification of reference gene primers was used by the study to estimate nucleated cell counts. Method: immunoSEQ multiplex PCR; TCRdb's copy keeps in-frame clones and lacks some. That table gives V, J and clone size, and the DNA gave D and trimming. The sample comprises around 260,000 clones, about 80% of which are singletons, and 15% to 18% rests with the top ten. One Seattle source followed patients from active infection through their disease course.

This sequence originates from an older person with COVID-19, enrolled during active disease. This chain uses TRBV11-3 with TRBJ1-2, with 9 bases that match TRBD1. Sequencing was done on a sample of peripheral blood. CDR3 coding DNA: TGTGCCAGCAGCTTGCCCCAACACAGGGGGCGTGACTTCTGCTACACCTTC. This encodes CASSLPQHRGRDFCYTF.